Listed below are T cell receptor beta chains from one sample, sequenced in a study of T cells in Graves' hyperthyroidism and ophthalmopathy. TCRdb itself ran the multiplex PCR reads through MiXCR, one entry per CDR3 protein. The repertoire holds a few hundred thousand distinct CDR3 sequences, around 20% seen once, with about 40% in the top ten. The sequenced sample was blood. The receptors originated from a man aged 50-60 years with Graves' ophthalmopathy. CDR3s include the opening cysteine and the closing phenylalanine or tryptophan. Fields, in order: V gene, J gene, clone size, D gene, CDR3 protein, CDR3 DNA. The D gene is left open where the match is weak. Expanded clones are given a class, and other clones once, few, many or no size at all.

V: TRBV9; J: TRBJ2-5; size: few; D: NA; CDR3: CASSVGPNSQETQYF; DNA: TGTGCCAGCAGCGTAGGGCCCAATTCCCAAGAGACCCAGTACTTC
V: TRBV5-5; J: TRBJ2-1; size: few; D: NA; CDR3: CASSLVVGHEQFF; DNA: TGTGCCAGCAGCTTAGTAGTAGGGCATGAGCAGTTCTTC
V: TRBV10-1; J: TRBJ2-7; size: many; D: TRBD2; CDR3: CASSEVSGRTDEQYF; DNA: TGCGCCAGCAGTGAGGTGAGCGGGAGAACGGACGAGCAGTACTTC
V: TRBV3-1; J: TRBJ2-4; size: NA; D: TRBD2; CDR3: CASSQEGGTAKNIQYF; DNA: TGTGCCAGCAGCCAAGAGGGGGGGACGGCCAAAAACATTCAGTACTTC
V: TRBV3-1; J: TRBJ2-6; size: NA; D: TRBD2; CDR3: CASKTLAGGPGSGANVLTF; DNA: TGTGCCAGCAAAACACTAGCGGGAGGGCCTGGCTCTGGGGCCAACGTCCTGACTTTC
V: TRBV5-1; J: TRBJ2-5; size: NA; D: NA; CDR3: CASSDIMGGAEETQYF; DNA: TGCGCCAGCAGCGACATAATGGGGGGGGCTGAGGAGACCCAGTACTTC
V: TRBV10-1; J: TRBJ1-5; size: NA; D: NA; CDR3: CASKPSRGDPRQPQHF; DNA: TGCGCCAGCAAGCCAAGCCGGGGGGACCCACGGCAGCCCCAGCATTTT
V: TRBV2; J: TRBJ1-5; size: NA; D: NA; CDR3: CASSELWNQPQHF; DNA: TGTGCCAGCAGTGAATTGTGGAATCAGCCCCAGCATTTT
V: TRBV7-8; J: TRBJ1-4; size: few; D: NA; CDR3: CASSPGQGFNEKLFF; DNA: TGTGCCAGCAGCCCAGGCCAGGGGTTTAATGAAAAACTGTTTTTT
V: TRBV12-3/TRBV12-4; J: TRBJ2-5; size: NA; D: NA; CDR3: CASSAPGHLQETQYF; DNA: TGTGCCAGCAGTGCCCCGGGACATTTACAAGAGACCCAGTACTTC
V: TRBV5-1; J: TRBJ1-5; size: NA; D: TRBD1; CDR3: CASSLGRQGQPQHF; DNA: TGCGCCAGCAGCTTGGGGAGACAGGGGCAGCCCCAGCATTTT
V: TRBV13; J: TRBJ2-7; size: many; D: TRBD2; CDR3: CASSFATGLALDYEQYF; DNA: TGTGCCAGCAGCTTCGCCACGGGACTAGCGCTAGACTACGAGCAGTACTTC
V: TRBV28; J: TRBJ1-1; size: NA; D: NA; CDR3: CASRRGTAFF; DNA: TGTGCCAGCCGTAGGGGGACAGCTTTCTTT
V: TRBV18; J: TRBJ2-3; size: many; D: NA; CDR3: CASSPPRGSTTDTQYF; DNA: TGTGCCAGCTCACCACCGCGGGGCAGCACCACAGATACGCAGTATTTT
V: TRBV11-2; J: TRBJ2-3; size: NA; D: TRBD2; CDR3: CASSLTSGGLTDTQYF; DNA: TGTGCCAGCAGCCTGACTAGCGGAGGCCTCACAGATACGCAGTATTTT
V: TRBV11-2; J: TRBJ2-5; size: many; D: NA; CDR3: CASSLSFALGKETQYF; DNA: TGTGCCAGCAGCTTAAGTTTCGCGCTGGGGAAGGAGACCCAGTACTTC
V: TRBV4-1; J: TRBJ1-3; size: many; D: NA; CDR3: CASSQEGWNTIYF; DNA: TGCGCCAGCAGCCAGGAGGGATGGAACACCATATATTTT
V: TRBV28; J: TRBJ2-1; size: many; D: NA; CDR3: CASSSTGPIYNEQFF; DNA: TGTGCCAGCAGTTCAACCGGGCCCATATACAATGAGCAGTTCTTC
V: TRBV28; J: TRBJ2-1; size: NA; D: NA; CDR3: CATGPTGEQFF; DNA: TGTGCCACGGGCCCTACGGGTGAGCAGTTCTTC
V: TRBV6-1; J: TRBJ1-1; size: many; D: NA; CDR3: CASSEVALNTEAFF; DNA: TGTGCCAGCAGTGAAGTGGCGCTGAACACTGAAGCTTTCTTT
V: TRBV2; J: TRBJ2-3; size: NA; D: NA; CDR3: CASSGDTSSSTDTQYF; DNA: TGTGCCAGCAGCGGGGACACATCATCTAGTACAGATACGCAGTATTTT
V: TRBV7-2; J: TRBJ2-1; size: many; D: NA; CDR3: CASSLLSEQFF; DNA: TGTGCCAGCAGCTTATTGAGTGAGCAGTTCTTC
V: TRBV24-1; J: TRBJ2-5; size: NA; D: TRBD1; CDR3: CATSDVQGVQETQYF; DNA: TGTGCCACCAGTGACGTCCAGGGGGTTCAAGAGACCCAGTACTTC
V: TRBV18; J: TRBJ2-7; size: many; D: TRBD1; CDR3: CASSQPGQGNGQYF; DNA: TGTGCCAGCTCACAGCCGGGACAGGGGAACGGGCAGTACTTC
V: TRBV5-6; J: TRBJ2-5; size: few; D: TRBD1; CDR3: CASSADRGRRWETQYF; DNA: TGTGCCAGCAGCGCCGACAGGGGGCGGCGGTGGGAGACCCAGTACTTC
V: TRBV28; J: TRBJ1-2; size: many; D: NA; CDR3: CASSDISTSYGYTF; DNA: TGTGCCAGCAGTGATATCTCTACCTCCTATGGCTACACCTTC
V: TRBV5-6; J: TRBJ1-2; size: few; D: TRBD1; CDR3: CASSRTGPGGYTF; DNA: TGTGCCAGCAGCCGGACAGGGCCGGGAGGCTACACCTTC
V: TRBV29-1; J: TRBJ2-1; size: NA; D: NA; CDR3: CSVVRGKYNEQFF; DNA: TGCAGCGTTGTGAGGGGAAAGTACAATGAGCAGTTCTTC
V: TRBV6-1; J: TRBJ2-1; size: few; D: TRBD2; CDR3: CASSAFSGRLGEQFF; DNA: TGTGCCAGCAGTGCCTTTAGCGGGAGACTTGGTGAGCAGTTCTTC
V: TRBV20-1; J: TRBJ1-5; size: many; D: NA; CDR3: CSASRRRSNQPQHF; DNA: TGCAGTGCTTCTCGACGGAGGAGCAATCAGCCCCAGCATTTT
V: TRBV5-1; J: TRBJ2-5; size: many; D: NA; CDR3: CASSLEGNRETQYF; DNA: TGCGCCAGCAGCTTGGAGGGCAATCGAGAGACCCAGTACTTC
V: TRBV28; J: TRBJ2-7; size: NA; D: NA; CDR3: CASSAGRVGQYF; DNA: TGTGCCAGCAGTGCCGGCAGGGTTGGGCAGTACTTC
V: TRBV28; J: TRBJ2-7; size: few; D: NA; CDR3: CASSFDRGVGTGVIEQYF; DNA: TGTGCCAGCAGTTTTGATAGGGGGGTCGGAACAGGGGTGATCGAGCAGTACTTC
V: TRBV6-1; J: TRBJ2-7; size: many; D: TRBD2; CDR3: CASSYPSGGVYEQYF; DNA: TGTGCCAGCAGTTACCCTAGCGGAGGGGTTTACGAGCAGTACTTC
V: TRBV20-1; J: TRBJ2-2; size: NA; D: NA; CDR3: CSAAYRWDTGELFF; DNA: TGCAGTGCTGCTTACAGGTGGGACACCGGGGAGCTGTTTTTT
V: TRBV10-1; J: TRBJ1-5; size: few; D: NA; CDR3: CASSLAPGTQHF; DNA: TGCGCCAGCAGCCTGGCCCCCGGGACCCAGCATTTT
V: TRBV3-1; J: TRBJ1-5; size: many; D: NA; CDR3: CASSRNRVPGQPQHF; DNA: TGTGCCAGCAGCCGAAACAGGGTCCCCGGTCAGCCCCAGCATTTT
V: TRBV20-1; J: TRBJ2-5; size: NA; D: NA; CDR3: CSARGSLAEAETQYF; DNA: TGCAGTGCTAGAGGTTCTCTTGCCGAGGCGGAGACCCAGTACTTC
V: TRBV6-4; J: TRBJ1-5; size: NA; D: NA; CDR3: CASSESPNQPQHF; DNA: TGTGCCAGCAGTGAAAGTCCCAATCAGCCCCAGCATTTT
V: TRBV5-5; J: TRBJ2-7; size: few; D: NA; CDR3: CASSFAAYEQYF; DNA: TGTGCCAGCAGTTTCGCGGCCTACGAGCAGTACTTC
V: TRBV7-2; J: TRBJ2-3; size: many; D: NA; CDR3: CASSLGGPAGDTQYF; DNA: TGTGCCAGCAGCTTAGGCGGGCCCGCGGGAGATACGCAGTATTTT
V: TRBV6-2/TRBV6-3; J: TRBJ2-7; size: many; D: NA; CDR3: CASSPTSMLQDDYEQYF; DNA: TGTGCCAGCAGTCCCACCTCTATGCTCCAGGATGACTACGAGCAGTACTTC
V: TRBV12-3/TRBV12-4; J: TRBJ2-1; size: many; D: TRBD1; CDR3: CASRKGTGGNNEQFF; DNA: TGTGCCAGCAGAAAAGGGACAGGGGGAAACAATGAGCAGTTCTTC
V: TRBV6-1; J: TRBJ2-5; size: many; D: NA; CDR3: CASSQGRSGGETQYF; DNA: TGTGCCAGCAGTCAAGGACGATCGGGCGGGGAGACCCAGTACTTC
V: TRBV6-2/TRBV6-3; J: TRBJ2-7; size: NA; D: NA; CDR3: CASIGDFIEQYF; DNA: TGTGCCAGCATTGGGGATTTTATCGAGCAGTACTTC
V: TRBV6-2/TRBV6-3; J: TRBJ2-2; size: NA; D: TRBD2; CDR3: CASSARTSGSGNAGELFF; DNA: TGTGCCAGCAGTGCTCGGACTAGCGGGAGTGGGAACGCCGGGGAGCTGTTTTTT
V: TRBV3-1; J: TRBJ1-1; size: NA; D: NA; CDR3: CASSQDPLIRTEAFF; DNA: TGTGCCAGCAGCCAAGATCCCTTAATTCGCACTGAAGCTTTCTTT
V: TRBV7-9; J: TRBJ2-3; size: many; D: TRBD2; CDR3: CASSVLAASTDTQYF; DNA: TGTGCCAGCAGTGTACTAGCGGCCTCCACAGATACGCAGTATTTT
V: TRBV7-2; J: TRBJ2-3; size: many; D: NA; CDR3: CASSPTRDQPQYF; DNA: TGTGCCAGCAGCCCCACTCGGGATCAGCCGCAGTATTTT
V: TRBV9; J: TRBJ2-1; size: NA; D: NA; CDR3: CASSDSGSGVYNEQFF; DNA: TGTGCCAGCAGCGATTCCGGGTCAGGGGTCTACAATGAGCAGTTCTTC
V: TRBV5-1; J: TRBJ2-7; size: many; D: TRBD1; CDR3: CASSLGQGAKSYEQYF; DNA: TGCGCCAGCAGCTTGGGACAGGGGGCGAAGTCCTACGAGCAGTACTTC
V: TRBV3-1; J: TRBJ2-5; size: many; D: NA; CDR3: CASSPGTQRVTQYF; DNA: TGTGCCAGCAGCCCGGGGACCCAAAGAGTGACCCAGTACTTC
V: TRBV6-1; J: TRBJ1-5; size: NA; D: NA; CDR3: CASRPLQGAGNQPQHF; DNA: TGTGCCAGCAGACCATTACAGGGAGCGGGCAATCAGCCCCAGCATTTT
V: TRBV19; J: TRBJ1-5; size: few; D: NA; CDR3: CASTLDRTNQPQHF; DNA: TGTGCCAGTACCCTAGACAGGACCAATCAGCCCCAGCATTTT
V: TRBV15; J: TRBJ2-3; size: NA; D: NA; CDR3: CATSREQGGSDTQYF; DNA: TGTGCCACCAGCAGAGAGCAGGGCGGGTCAGATACGCAGTATTTT
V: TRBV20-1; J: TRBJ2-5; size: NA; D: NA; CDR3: CSASTSHQETQYF; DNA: TGCAGTGCTAGTACTAGCCACCAAGAGACCCAGTACTTC
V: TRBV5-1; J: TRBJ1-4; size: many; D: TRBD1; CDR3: CASKFAGDSNEKLFF; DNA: TGCGCCAGTAAATTCGCCGGGGACAGTAATGAAAAACTGTTTTTT
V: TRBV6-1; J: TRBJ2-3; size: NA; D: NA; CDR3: CASSVLHPDTQYF; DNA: TGTGCCAGCAGTGTCCTACACCCAGATACGCAGTATTTT